Presented here are 30 T cell receptor beta chains from one specimen sequenced in a study of Ad26.COV2.S vaccination and SARS-CoV-2 variants. Produced via immunoSEQ multiplex PCR; TCRdb's table is partial and in-frame only. The sample holds 300,000 to 400,000 clones, around 83% seen once. The treatment is: roughly 20 received Ad26.COV2.S at low or high dose, single or two shots; 5 received placebo; per-sample allocation not given. Material that was analyzed had been drawn on day 63 after the first vaccine or placebo injection. This specimen was peripheral blood, taken in a trial of Ad26.COV2.S vaccine versus placebo. Receptor source: a person aged 18-60 years who received the Ad26.COV2.S COVID-19 vaccine or a placebo.

V is TRBV5-1 and J is TRBJ2-5; tentatively, D is TRBD1 or TRBD2 (6 bases each). The V gene lost 2 bases and the J gene lost 7 bases, with 33 bases spanning the gap. The CDR3 runs 20 residues. Germline CDR1 and CDR2: SGHRS and YFSETQ. The CDR3 nucleotides are TGCGCCAGCAGCTTTGGCGGGACACAAGTTCCAAGAGAGGGGGTGGGGACCCAGTACTTC. Translated: CASSFGGTQVPREGVGTQYF.

This rearrangement joins TRBV3-1 (or the pseudogene TRBV3-2) to TRBJ1-1; tentative D call: TRBD1 (6 bases). Germline V gene sequence: CDR1 LGHDT, CDR2 YNNKEL (reference sequence). The CDR3 is 14 residues long. The ends were cut back, 5 bases at V and 3 bases at J, with 13 bases in the middle. In nucleotides, the CDR3 is TGTGCCAGCAGCACTATTGCAGGGGACACTGAAGCTTTCTTT. Amino acid sequence: CASSTIAGDTEAFF.

The V and J genes are TRBV5-1 and TRBJ2-1; 10 nucleotides line up with TRBD1. The germline CDR1 and CDR2 sequences are SGHRS and YFSETQ. Trimming at V came to 4 bases and at J to 5 bases, leaving 3 bases not matched to a gene. The CDR3 length is 14 residues. The CDR3 loop reads CASSNGTGDNEQFF. CDR3 bases: TGCGCCAGCAGCAACGGGACAGGGGACAATGAGCAGTTCTTC.

The chain uses TRBV28 and TRBJ2-3; D might be TRBD2 (6 bases). The germline V and J ends were trimmed by 8 bases and 1 base, with 19 bases remaining between them. Germline-derived CDR1 and CDR2 are MDHEN and SYDVKM. CDR3 length: 16 amino acids. The CDR3 loop reads CASAEALGGGTDTQYF. The CDR3 DNA is TGTGCCAGCGCTGAGGCCTTGGGCGGGGGCACAGATACGCAGTATTTT.

This rearrangement joins TRBV9 to TRBJ1-6; 8 bases fit TRBD1. Germline V CDR1 and CDR2: SGDLS, YYNGEE. The CDR3 has 15 residues. J lost 10 bases, V lost 0 bases, and 6 bases had no gene match. The CDR3 bases are TGTGCCAGCAGCGTAGAAGACAGGGGAGGGTCACCCCTCCACTTT. Its translation is CASSVEDRGGSPLHF.

The chain links TRBV3-1 (or the pseudogene TRBV3-2) to TRBJ2-7; the D gene is possibly TRBD2 (5 bases). Trimming shortened V by 4 bases and J by 9 bases, and 13 bases separated the two germline ends. This CDR3 spans 12 amino acids. The V gene's germline CDR1 is LGHDT and CDR2 YNNKEL (reference sequence). CDR3 in DNA: TGTGCCAGCAGCCTCGACCGCGCGGGGCAGTACTTC. It translates to CASSLDRAGQYF.

This chain connects TRBV27 to TRBJ1-2; a possible D gene is TRBD1 (6 bases). The CDR3 sequence is 15 residues long. Deletions cut 0 bases from V and 6 bases from J, with 14 bases between. Germline V gene lookup returns CDR1 MNHEY and CDR2 SMNVEV (reference sequence). The CDR3 sequence is CASSLSRTAYDGYTF. The CDR3 DNA reads TGTGCCAGCAGTTTATCTCGGACAGCTTATGATGGCTACACCTTC.

This clone was picked up one time. The V gene is TRBV20-1, the J gene TRBJ2-1; no reliable D call. Germline V gene lookup returns CDR1 DFQATT and CDR2 SNEGSKA (reference sequence). V gave up 3 bases and J gave up 4 bases, with 13 bases separating them. The CDR3 is 14 residues long. CDR3 in DNA: TGCAGTGCTAGTACACTCACCAAATACAATGAGCAGTTCTTC. This sequence encodes CSASTLTKYNEQFF.

This clone appeared once. The V and J genes are TRBV9 and TRBJ2-3; 8 bases agree with TRBD2. In germline, CDR1 is SGDLS, CDR2 YYNGEE. With 3 bases clipped from V and 2 bases from J, the junction kept 5 bases outside the gene matches. This CDR3 spans 15 amino acids. The CDR3 loop reads CASSAGLAVTDTQYF. As DNA, the CDR3 is TGTGCCAGCAGCGCAGGACTAGCAGTCACAGATACGCAGTATTTT.

This clone was seen a single time. The J gene is TRBJ2-7, the V gene TRBV6-5; perhaps TRBD2 as D (7 bases). The germline V and J ends were trimmed by 7 bases and 5 bases, with 12 bases remaining between them. CDR3 length: 12 residues. Germline values: CDR1 MNHEY, CDR2 SVGAGI. DNA of the CDR3: TGTGCCAGCACTAGGGGGGGCCACGAGCAGTACTTC. Its protein is CASTRGGHEQYF.

In this sample, this clone turned up once. The chain couples TRBV7-9 to TRBJ2-3; the match to TRBD2 covers 7 bases. CDR3 length: 16 amino acids. Germline V gene lookup returns CDR1 SEHNR and CDR2 FQNEAQ (reference sequence). J gave up 1 base and V 1 base, and 5 bases lay outside the gene matches. CDR3 protein: CASSLGSAGGTDTQYF. The CDR3 DNA follows: TGTGCCAGCAGCTTAGGTTCCGCGGGAGGCACAGATACGCAGTATTTT.

This chain links TRBV24-1 with TRBJ2-1; weak D call: TRBD2 (6 bases). From germline, CDR1 is KGHDR and CDR2 SFDVKD. Trimming took 4 bases from V and 0 from J, leaving 15 bases between them. The CDR3 sequence is 17 residues long. Written as DNA, the CDR3 is TGTGCCACCAGTGACACTCCGGGAGTCAGCTCCTACAATGAGCAGTTCTTC. It yields the protein CATSDTPGVSSYNEQFF.

The rearrangement joins TRBV6-6 to TRBJ1-1, with D possibly matching TRBD1 (5 bases). V was clipped by 4 bases and J by 7 bases, with 10 bases between them. Germline CDR1 reads MNHNY; CDR2 reads SVGAGI (reference sequence). The CDR3 loop spans 12 amino acids. CDR3 region: CASSSGHLEAFF. CDR3 nucleotide sequence: TGTGCCAGCAGTTCCGGACACCTTGAAGCTTTCTTT.

A word on this clone: At one end, the junction sequence differs from germline, possibly due to a read error. The chain couples TRBV29-1 to TRBJ1-3; D unresolved. This CDR3 comprises 12 residues. Germline V gene data show CDR1 as SQVTM and CDR2 as ANQGSEA. The CDR3 region is CSVEAQSNTIYF. CDR3 in DNA: TGCAGCGTCGAAGCCCAGAGTAACACCATATATTTT.

On this clone itself: Different DNA sequences within this sample yield the same CDR3. The V and J genes are TRBV5-1 and TRBJ2-2; D is perhaps TRBD2 (7 bases). Germline lookup yields CDR1 SGHRS and CDR2 YFSETQ. V was trimmed by 2 bases and J by 5 bases, leaving 13 bases between them. This CDR3 has 15 amino acids. The chain's CDR3 is CASSLRTAGTGELFF. The CDR3 DNA is TGCGCCAGCAGCTTAAGGACAGCGGGGACCGGGGAGCTGTTTTTT.

The chain uses TRBV19 and TRBJ1-2, with 9 positions matching TRBD1. Germline trimming cut 9 bases from V and 4 bases from J; bases unmatched to any gene: 9. This CDR3 region has 14 residues. Germline V gene sequence: CDR1 LNHDA, CDR2 SQIVND (reference sequence). The CDR3 reads CASASGQGSYGYTF. DNA for the CDR3: TGTGCCAGCGCGTCGGGACAGGGAAGCTATGGCTACACCTTC.

The chain combines TRBV28 with TRBJ1-6, with 9 bases matching TRBD1. V shed 8 bases, J shed 5 bases, and the junction held 7 bases outside the gene matches. Germline CDR1 and CDR2: MDHEN and SYDVKM. The CDR3 sequence is 15 residues long. The CDR3 spells CASLGQGGNNSPLHF. CDR3 DNA sequence: TGTGCCAGCCTGGGACAGGGCGGGAATAATTCACCCCTCCACTTT.

This chain connects TRBV28 to TRBJ2-3; 15 nucleotides align to TRBD2. J lost 4 bases, V lost 4 bases, and 3 bases had no gene match. The CDR3 contains 16 residues. From germline, CDR1 is MDHEN and CDR2 SYDVKM. The CDR3 is CASSSGLAGGPDTQYF. DNA of the CDR3: TGTGCCAGCAGTTCCGGACTAGCGGGAGGGCCAGATACGCAGTATTTT.

This sequence joins TRBV25-1 and TRBJ1-5; a possible D gene is TRBD1 (5 bases). With 1 base removed from V and 7 bases from J, the gap between germline ends came to 11 bases. Germline V gives CDR1 MGHDK, CDR2 SYGVNS. CDR3 size: 14 residues. CDR3 in DNA: TGTGCCAGCAGTGAATCGGGGGGAGGACAGCCCCAGCATTTT. It yields the protein CASSESGGGQPQHF.

CDR3 sequence: CASSEDRDSYEQYF. Here the CDR3 DNA reads TGTGCCAGCAGCGAGGACAGGGACTCCTACGAGCAGTACTTC. The rearrangement uses TRBV2 and TRBJ2-7; 8 nucleotides line up with TRBD1. The CDR3 contains 14 residues. V lost 6 bases to trimming and J lost 0 bases; unmatched junction nucleotides: 4. CDR1 is SNHLY, CDR2 FYNNEI, per germline.

The chain uses TRBV6-2 or TRBV6-3 and TRBJ2-3; 9 bases map to TRBD1. V trimming: 6 bases; J trimming: 1 base; junction bases outside the gene matches: 5. In germline, CDR1 is MNHEY, CDR2 SVGEGT. CDR3 length equals 15 residues. CDR3 DNA sequence: TGTGCCAGCAGCGGACAGGGGAGGGGCACAGATACGCAGTATTTT. This encodes CASSGQGRGTDTQYF.

The J gene is TRBJ1-5, the V gene TRBV6-6; D gene uncertain. The CDR3 contains 11 residues. Trimming removed 6 bases from V and 6 bases from J, with 6 bases in between. Germline loops: CDR1 MNHNY, CDR2 SVGAGI (reference sequence). The chain's CDR3 is CASSPGQPQHF. The CDR3 nucleotides are TGTGCCAGCAGCCCGGGTCAGCCCCAGCATTTT.

The rearrangement uses TRBV9 and TRBJ2-3; possible D gene TRBD1, 5 bases. In germline, CDR1 is SGDLS, CDR2 YYNGEE. CDR3 length: 17 residues. Trimming pared 1 base from V and 0 bases from J, leaving 15 bases between. In DNA form, the CDR3 reads TGTGCCAGCAGCGTACTCCAGGGTCAATCTAGCACAGATACGCAGTATTTT. Amino acid sequence: CASSVLQGQSSTDTQYF.

The chain carries TRBV10-1 and TRBJ2-2; the D is unclear. V dropped 5 bases and J dropped 3 bases, with 7 bases sitting between them. CDR1 is WNHNN and CDR2 is SYGVQD in the germline V gene (reference sequence). The CDR3 extends over 13 amino acids. The CDR3 nucleotides read TGCGCCAGCAGTCGGCAGTACACCGGGGAGCTGTTTTTT. As protein: CASSRQYTGELFF.

CDR3 DNA sequence: TGTGCCAGTAGTATCGGGGGCGCGGATGGCTACACCTTC. Protein product: CASSIGGADGYTF. The chain has TRBV19 and TRBJ1-2, with D maybe TRBD1 (6 bases). Trimming removed 3 bases at V and 6 bases at J, with 11 bases between. Germline CDR1 is LNHDA and CDR2 is SQIVND (reference sequence). CDR3 length: 13 amino acids.

The V gene is TRBV7-2, the J gene TRBJ2-1; D gene unclear. V was shortened by 2 bases and J by 9 bases, with 8 bases between the two germline ends. The CDR3 contains 12 residues. Germline assignment: CDR1 SGHTA and CDR2 FQGNSA. The CDR3 protein is CASSLNGLEQFF. The CDR3 DNA reads TGTGCCAGCAGCTTAAATGGTCTTGAGCAGTTCTTC.

J is TRBJ1-5 and V is TRBV19; possibly TRBD1 for D (6 bases). The germline V and J ends were trimmed by 3 bases and 7 bases, with 19 bases remaining between them. The CDR3 spans 16 residues. The germline V gene encodes CDR1 LNHDA and CDR2 SQIVND (reference sequence). CDR3 nucleotides: TGTGCCAGTAGTATTAGTTCGGGGGCTAGGGACCAGCCCCAGCATTTT. It translates to CASSISSGARDQPQHF.

This chain links TRBV9 with TRBJ1-5; weak D call: TRBD1 (5 bases). Germline V gene lookup returns CDR1 SGDLS and CDR2 YYNGEE. V was trimmed by 3 bases and J by 3 bases, leaving 19 bases between them. The CDR3 runs 17 residues. The CDR3 DNA reads TGTGCCAGCAGCGCTAACGACGGGGGGACCACCAATCAGCCCCAGCATTTT. Its translation is CASSANDGGTTNQPQHF.

The rearrangement links TRBV6-5 to TRBJ1-1, with D unclear. This CDR3 spans 15 amino acids. CDR1 and CDR2 from the germline V gene are MNHEY and SVGAGI. V was trimmed by 6 bases and J by 4 bases, leaving 18 bases between them. The CDR3 here is CASSRSSVAGTEAFF. In nucleotides, the CDR3 is TGTGCCAGCAGCCGATCATCCGTCGCCGGCACTGAAGCTTTCTTT.

The chain has TRBV19 and TRBJ1-5; 8 nucleotides line up with TRBD1. This CDR3 comprises 15 residues. V trimming: 5 bases; J trimming: 0 bases; junction bases outside the gene matches: 3. The germline CDR1 and CDR2 sequences are LNHDA and SQIVND (reference sequence). CDR3 residues: CASSLGQGSNQPQHF. For the CDR3, the DNA is TGTGCCAGTAGTTTAGGACAGGGTAGCAATCAGCCCCAGCATTTT.